This record looks at one T cell receptor (beta chain) sequence and its context. Its specificity is not known. The CDR3 loop spans 13 amino acids. The trim removed 4 bases at V and 5 bases at J, leaving 2 bases unmatched. CDR1 SGHKS and CDR2 YYEKEE come from the germline V gene (reference sequence). This sample was taken from a study of shared clonotypes between healthy human individuals. Overall study: Sampling drew on donors who were a couple of women and three men aged 18 to 49. Study-wide points: For naive CD4 cells, 4% to 6% of clonotypes were shared across a few donors.

Repertoires were generated with immunoSEQ multiplex PCR, while TCRdb's copy carries only in-frame clones and drops some. The sample includes about 2.4 million clones, approximately 92% of them seen just once. Sequences were obtained from naive CD4+ T cells sorted from blood. The subset: CD45RA+ positively selected. The chain has TRBV5-5 and TRBJ2-2, with 7 bases that match TRBD1. The receptor was isolated from a man in his late teens or twenties in good health. CDR3 region: CASSTQGTGELFF. The CDR3 nucleotides read TGTGCCAGCAGCACACAGGGGACCGGGGAGCTGTTTTTT.